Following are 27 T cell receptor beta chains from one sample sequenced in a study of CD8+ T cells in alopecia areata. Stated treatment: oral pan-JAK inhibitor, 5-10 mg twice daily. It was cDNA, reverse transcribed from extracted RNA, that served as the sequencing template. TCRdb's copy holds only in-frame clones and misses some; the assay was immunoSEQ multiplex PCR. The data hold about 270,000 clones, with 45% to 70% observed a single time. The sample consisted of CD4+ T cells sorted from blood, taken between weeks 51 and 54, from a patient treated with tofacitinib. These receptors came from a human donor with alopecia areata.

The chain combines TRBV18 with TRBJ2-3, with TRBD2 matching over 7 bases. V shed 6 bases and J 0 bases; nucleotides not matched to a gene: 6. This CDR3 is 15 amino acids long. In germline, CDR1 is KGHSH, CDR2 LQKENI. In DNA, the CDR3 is TGTGCCAGCTCTCCCGGGACTACCAGCACAGATACGCAGTATTTT. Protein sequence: CASSPGTTSTDTQYF.

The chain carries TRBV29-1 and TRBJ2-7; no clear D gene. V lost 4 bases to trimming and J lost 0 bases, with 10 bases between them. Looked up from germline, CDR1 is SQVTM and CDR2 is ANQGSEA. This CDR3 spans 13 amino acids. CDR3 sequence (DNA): TGCAGCGTTGCTACAACGGCCTCCTACGAGCAGTACTTC. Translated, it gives CSVATTASYEQYF.

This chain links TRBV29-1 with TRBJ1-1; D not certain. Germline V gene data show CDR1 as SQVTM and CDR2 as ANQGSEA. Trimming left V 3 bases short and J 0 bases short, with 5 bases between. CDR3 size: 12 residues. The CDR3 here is CSVDKMNTEAFF. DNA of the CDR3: TGCAGCGTTGACAAGATGAACACTGAAGCTTTCTTT.

CDR3 sequence (DNA): TGTGCCAGTCGAGTCGGTTACAATGAGCAGTTCTTC. This sequence encodes CASRVGYNEQFF. The chain uses TRBV11-2 and TRBJ2-1, with unresolved D. Trimming pared 9 bases from V and 4 bases from J, leaving 10 bases between. Germline CDR1 reads SGHAT; CDR2 reads FQNNGV. CDR3 length equals 12 residues. The full variable domain, with the rest looked up from reference TRBV11-2 and TRBJ2-1, is EAGVAQSPRYKIIEKRQSVAFWCNPISGHATLYWYQQILGQGPKLLIQFQNNGVVDDSQLPKDRFSAERLKGVDSTLKIQPAKLEDSAVYLCASRVGYNEQFFGPGTRLTVL.

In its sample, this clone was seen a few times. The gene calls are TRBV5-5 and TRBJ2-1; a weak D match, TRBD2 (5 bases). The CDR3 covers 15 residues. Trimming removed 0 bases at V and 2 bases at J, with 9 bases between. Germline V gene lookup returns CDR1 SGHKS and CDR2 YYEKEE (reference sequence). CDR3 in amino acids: CASSLVRVAYNEQFF. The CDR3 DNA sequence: TGTGCCAGCAGCTTGGTGAGGGTCGCCTACAATGAGCAGTTCTTC.

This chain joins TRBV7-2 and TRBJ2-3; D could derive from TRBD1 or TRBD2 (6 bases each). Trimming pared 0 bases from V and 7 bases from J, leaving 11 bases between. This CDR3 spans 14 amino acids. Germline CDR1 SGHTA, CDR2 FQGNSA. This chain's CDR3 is CASSLAGGPYTQYF. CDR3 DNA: TGTGCCAGCAGCTTAGCGGGGGGCCCATATACGCAGTATTTT.

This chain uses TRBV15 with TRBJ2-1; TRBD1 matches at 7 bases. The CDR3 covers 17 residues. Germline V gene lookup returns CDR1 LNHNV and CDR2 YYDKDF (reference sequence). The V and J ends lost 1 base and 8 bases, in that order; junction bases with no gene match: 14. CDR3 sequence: CATSRGRQGNVVDEQFF. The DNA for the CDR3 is TGTGCCACCAGCAGAGGGAGACAGGGTAATGTGGTGGATGAGCAGTTCTTC.

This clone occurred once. The CDR3 sequence is CSVGKVGGYTF. The CDR3 coding sequence is TGCAGCGTTGGTAAGGTGGGCGGCTACACCTTC. The rearrangement joins TRBV29-1 to TRBJ1-2, with D unclear. The V gene's germline CDR1 is SQVTM and CDR2 ANQGSEA. This CDR3 is built from 11 residues. Trimming shortened V by 4 bases and J by 8 bases, and 11 bases separated the two germline ends.

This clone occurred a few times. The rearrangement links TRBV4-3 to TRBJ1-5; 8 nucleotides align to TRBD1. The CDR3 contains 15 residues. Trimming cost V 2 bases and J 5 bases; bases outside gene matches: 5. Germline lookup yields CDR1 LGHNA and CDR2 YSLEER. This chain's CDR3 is CASSQTGQGDQPQHF. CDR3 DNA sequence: TGCGCCAGCAGCCAAACAGGACAGGGTGATCAGCCCCAGCATTTT.

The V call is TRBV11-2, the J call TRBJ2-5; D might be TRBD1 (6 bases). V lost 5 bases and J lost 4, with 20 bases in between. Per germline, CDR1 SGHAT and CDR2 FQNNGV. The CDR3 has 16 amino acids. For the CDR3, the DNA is TGTGCCAGCAGCCCCTCCCGGCAGGGGTTAGGAGAGACCCAGTACTTC. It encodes CASSPSRQGLGETQYF.

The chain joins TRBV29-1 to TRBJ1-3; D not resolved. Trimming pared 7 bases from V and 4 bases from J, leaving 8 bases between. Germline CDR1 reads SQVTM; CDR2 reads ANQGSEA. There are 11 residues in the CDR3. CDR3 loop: CSASGGNTIYF. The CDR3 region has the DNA TGCAGCGCCTCCGGCGGAAACACCATATATTTT.

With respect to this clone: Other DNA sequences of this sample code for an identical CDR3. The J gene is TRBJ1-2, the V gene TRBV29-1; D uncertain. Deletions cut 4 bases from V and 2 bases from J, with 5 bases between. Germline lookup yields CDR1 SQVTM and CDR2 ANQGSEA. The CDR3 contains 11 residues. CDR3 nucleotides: TGCAGCGTTGGAAGGAACTATGGCTACACCTTC. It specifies CSVGRNYGYTF.

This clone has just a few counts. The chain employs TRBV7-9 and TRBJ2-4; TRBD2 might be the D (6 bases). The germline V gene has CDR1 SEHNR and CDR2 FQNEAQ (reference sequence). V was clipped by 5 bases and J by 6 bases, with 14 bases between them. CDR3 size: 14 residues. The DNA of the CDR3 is TGTGCCAGCAGCCCCTCGGGGCGGGGAAACATTCAGTACTTC. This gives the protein CASSPSGRGNIQYF.

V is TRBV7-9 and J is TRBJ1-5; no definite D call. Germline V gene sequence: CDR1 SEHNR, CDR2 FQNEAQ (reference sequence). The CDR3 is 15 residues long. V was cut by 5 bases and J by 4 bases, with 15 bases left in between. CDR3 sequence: CASSPRGSGNQPQHF. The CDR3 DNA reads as TGTGCCAGCAGCCCGAGAGGAAGTGGGAATCAGCCCCAGCATTTT.

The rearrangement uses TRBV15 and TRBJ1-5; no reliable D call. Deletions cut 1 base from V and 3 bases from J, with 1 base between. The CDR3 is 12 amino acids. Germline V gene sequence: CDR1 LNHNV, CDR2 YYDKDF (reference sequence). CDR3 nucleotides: TGTGCCACCAGCAGAGTCAATCAGCCCCAGCATTTT. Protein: CATSRVNQPQHF.

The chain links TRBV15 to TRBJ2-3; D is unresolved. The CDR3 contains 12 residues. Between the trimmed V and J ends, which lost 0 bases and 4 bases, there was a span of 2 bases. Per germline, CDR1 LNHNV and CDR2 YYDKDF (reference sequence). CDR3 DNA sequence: TGTGCCACCAGCAGAGATGCAGATACGCAGTATTTT. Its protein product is CATSRDADTQYF.

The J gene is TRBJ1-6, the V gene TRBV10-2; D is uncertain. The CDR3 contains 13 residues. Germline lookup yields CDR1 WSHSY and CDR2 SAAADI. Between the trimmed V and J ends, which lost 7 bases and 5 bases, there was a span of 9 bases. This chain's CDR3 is CASKWANNSPLHF. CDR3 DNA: TGCGCCAGCAAATGGGCGAATAATTCACCCCTCCACTTT.

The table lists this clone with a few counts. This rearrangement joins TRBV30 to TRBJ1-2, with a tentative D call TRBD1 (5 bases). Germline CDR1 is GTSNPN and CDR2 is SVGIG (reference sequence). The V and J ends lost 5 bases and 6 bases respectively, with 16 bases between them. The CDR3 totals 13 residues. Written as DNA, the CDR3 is TGTGCCTGGGGGGCCCCTCTCAGAAATGGCTACACCTTC. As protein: CAWGAPLRNGYTF.

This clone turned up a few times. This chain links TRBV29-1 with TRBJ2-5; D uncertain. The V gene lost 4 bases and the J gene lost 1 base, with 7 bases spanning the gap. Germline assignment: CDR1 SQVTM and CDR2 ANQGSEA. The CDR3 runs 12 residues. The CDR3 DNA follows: TGCAGCGTTGCGGCCGGCCAAGAGACCCAGTACTTC. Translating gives CSVAAGQETQYF.

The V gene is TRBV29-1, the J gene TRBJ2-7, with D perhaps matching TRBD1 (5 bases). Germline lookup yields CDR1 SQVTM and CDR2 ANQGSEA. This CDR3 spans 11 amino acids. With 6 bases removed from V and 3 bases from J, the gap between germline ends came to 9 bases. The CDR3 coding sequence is TGCAGCGTAATTGACAGCTACGAGCAGTACTTC. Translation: CSVIDSYEQYF.

The CDR3 DNA is TGTGCCAGCAGTTACTTTAGGTCGACCGAAGCTTTCTTT. Protein: CASSYFRSTEAFF. This chain uses TRBV6-5 with TRBJ1-1; the D is unclear. Germline V gene data show CDR1 as MNHEY and CDR2 as SVGAGI. V lost 1 base, J lost 8 bases, and 11 bases lay in between. This CDR3 has 13 residues.

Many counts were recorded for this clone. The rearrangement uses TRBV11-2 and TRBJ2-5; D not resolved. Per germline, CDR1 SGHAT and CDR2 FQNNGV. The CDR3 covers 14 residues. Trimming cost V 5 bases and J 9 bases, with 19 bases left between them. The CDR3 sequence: CASSEEGLVEAQYF. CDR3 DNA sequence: TGTGCCAGCAGCGAGGAAGGTCTAGTTGAGGCCCAGTACTTC.

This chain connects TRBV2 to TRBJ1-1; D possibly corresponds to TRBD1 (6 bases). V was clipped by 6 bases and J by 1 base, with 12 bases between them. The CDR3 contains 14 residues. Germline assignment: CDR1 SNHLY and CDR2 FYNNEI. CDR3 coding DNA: TGTGCCAGCAGACCTCAGGGGACGAACACTGAAGCTTTCTTT. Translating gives CASRPQGTNTEAFF. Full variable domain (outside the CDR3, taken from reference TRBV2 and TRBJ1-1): EPEVTQTPSHQVTQMGQEVILRCVPISNHLYFYWYRQILGQKVEFLVSFYNNEISEKSEIFDDQFSVERPDGSNFTLKIRSTKLEDSAMYFCASRPQGTNTEAFFGQGTRLTVV.

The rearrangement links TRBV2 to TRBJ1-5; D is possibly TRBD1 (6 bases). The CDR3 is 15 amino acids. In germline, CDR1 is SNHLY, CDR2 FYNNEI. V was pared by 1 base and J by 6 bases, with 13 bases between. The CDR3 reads CASSEVGGAGQPQHF. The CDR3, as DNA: TGTGCCAGCAGTGAAGTTGGGGGCGCGGGTCAGCCCCAGCATTTT.

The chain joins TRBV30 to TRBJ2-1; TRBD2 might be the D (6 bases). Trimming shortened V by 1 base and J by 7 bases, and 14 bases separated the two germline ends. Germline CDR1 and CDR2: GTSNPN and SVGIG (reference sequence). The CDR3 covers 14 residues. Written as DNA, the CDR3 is TGTGCCTGGAGTGCCGGGACTGGCAAAAATGAGCAGTTCTTC. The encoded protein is CAWSAGTGKNEQFF.

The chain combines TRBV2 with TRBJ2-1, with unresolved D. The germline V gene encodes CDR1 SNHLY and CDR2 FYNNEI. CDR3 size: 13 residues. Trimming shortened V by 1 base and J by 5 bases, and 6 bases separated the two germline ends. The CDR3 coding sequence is TGTGCCAGCAGTGAAGACTCTGACAATGAGCAGTTCTTC. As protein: CASSEDSDNEQFF.

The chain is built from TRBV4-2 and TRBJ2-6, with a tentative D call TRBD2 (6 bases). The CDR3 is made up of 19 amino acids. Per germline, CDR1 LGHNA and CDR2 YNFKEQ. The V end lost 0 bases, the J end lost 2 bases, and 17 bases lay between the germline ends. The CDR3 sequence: CASSQDPSGVGAGANVLTF. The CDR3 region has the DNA TGTGCCAGCAGCCAAGATCCATCGGGGGTGGGCGCTGGGGCCAACGTCCTGACTTTC.